This T cell receptor (beta chain) comes out of a study of shared clonotypes between healthy human individuals. The CDR3 consists of 16 residues. Germline V lookup: CDR1 MDHEN, CDR2 SYDVKM. V lost 5 bases and J lost 4; bases outside the gene matches: 13. For every subset, genomic DNA was evenly distributed across several immunoSEQ plates. The assay was immunoSEQ multiplex PCR, and TCRdb's table has in-frame clones only and misses some. The data hold about 470,000 clones, with about 76% observed a single time. Findings and limits, study-wide: It was only blood that was sampled, and tissue repertoires likely differ.

Note on this clone: What it binds is not known.

Input material: PBMCs. The receptor was isolated from a woman aged 40 to 55 in good health. Some clones in this sample may be carry-over from other donors' samples. V and J are TRBV28 and TRBJ1-2, with 7 bases aligning to TRBD1. In DNA form, the CDR3 reads TGTGCCAGCAGTCCGAGGGGAGGGGGCTTTGGCTATGGCTACACCTTC. Its protein product is CASSPRGGGFGYGYTF.